These 26 T cell receptor beta chains were all obtained from the same sample, sequenced in a study of radiotherapy plus CTLA-4 blockade in lung cancer. Assay used: immunoSEQ multiplex PCR; TCRdb lists only in-frame clones, some missing. Among roughly 50,000 clones, around nine tenths were seen once, and the ten largest hold 7.8%. The material sequenced was peripheral blood, taken from a patient treated with radiotherapy plus ipilimumab. Receptor source: a human donor with non-small cell lung cancer whose response to radiotherapy plus ipilimumab could not be evaluated.

The CDR3 nucleotides are TGTGCCAGTAGTTCACAGCCCTCCTATGGCTACACCTTC. Translated: CASSSQPSYGYTF. The V gene is TRBV19, the J gene TRBJ1-2, with D uncertain. Between the trimmed V and J ends, which lost 5 bases and 4 bases, there was a span of 11 bases. Per the germline V gene, CDR1 is LNHDA and CDR2 is SQIVND (reference sequence). The CDR3 runs to 13 residues.

CDR3 amino acids: CASSIGTGGGPDTQYF. The CDR3 DNA sequence: TGTGCCAGCTCTATCGGGACAGGGGGTGGGCCAGATACGCAGTATTTT. The genes are TRBV18 and TRBJ2-3; TRBD1 matches at 11 bases. CDR1 KGHSH and CDR2 LQKENI come from the germline V gene. Trimming removed 6 bases from V and 4 bases from J; junction bases left unmatched: 9. The CDR3 is made up of 16 amino acids.

This clone was observed a handful of times. This rearrangement joins TRBV6-6 to TRBJ1-5; a weak D match, TRBD1 (5 bases). Germline V gene lookup returns CDR1 MNHNY and CDR2 SVGAGI (reference sequence). The CDR3 consists of 16 residues. Trimming left V 5 bases short and J 6 bases short, with 20 bases between. The CDR3 loop reads CASSHPPGGATQPQHF. The CDR3 coding sequence is TGTGCCAGCAGTCACCCTCCAGGCGGGGCTACTCAGCCCCAGCATTTT.

The chain is built from TRBV6-6 and TRBJ2-7, with TRBD2 as a possible D gene (6 bases). The ends were cut back, 4 bases at V and 0 bases at J, with 13 bases in the middle. This CDR3 has 15 residues. Germline CDR1 reads MNHNY; CDR2 reads SVGAGI (reference sequence). The CDR3 DNA reads as TGTGCCAGCAGTTTCGCCAGTAGCGGCTCCTACGAGCAGTACTTC. It is translated as CASSFASSGSYEQYF.

The genes are TRBV27 and TRBJ2-5; 8 nucleotides align to TRBD1. CDR1 is MNHEY, CDR2 SMNVEV, per germline (reference sequence). The CDR3 extends over 13 amino acids. Losses at the gene ends were 5 bases for V and 5 bases for J; bases not matched to a gene: 4. The CDR3 DNA reads TGTGCCAGCAGTCTCAGGGGGCACGAGACCCAGTACTTC. It is translated as CASSLRGHETQYF.

V gene TRBV6-1 combines with J gene TRBJ1-2; 9 bases are a match to TRBD1. The J segment lost 6 bases and the V segment lost 4 bases, leaving 12 bases of the junction unmatched. This CDR3 has 16 amino acids. CDR1 is MNHNS, CDR2 SASEGT, per germline. The CDR3 DNA reads as TGTGCCAGCAGTGCCCTCGGGACAGGGCCTCGCAATGGCTACACCTTC. Protein product: CASSALGTGPRNGYTF.

The V call is TRBV5-1, the J call TRBJ2-1, with D possibly being TRBD2 (5 bases). V was pared by 0 bases and J by 10 bases, with 20 bases between. This CDR3 is built from 16 residues. Germline V lookup: CDR1 SGHRS, CDR2 YFSETQ. The CDR3 is CASSLGGGLGDGEQFF. The CDR3, as DNA: TGCGCCAGCAGCTTGGGCGGCGGGCTCGGGGATGGGGAGCAGTTCTTC. Based on the CDR3 plus reference TRBV5-1 and TRBJ2-1, the full variable domain is KAGVTQTPRYLIKTRGQQVTLSCSPISGHRSVSWYQQTPGQGLQFLFEYFSETQRNKGNFPGRFSGRQFSNSRSEMNVSTLELGDSALYLCASSLGGGLGDGEQFFGPGTRLTVL.

This rearrangement joins TRBV11-2 to TRBJ1-1; perhaps TRBD1 as D (6 bases). The CDR3 extends over 15 amino acids. Germline-derived CDR1 and CDR2 are SGHAT and FQNNGV. V shed 2 bases and J shed 3 bases, with 13 bases lying between them. The CDR3 coding sequence is TGTGCCAGCAGCTTACAACAGGGAGGGTACACTGAAGCTTTCTTT. This translates into CASSLQQGGYTEAFF. Complete variable domain (other parts from reference TRBV11-2 and TRBJ1-1): EAGVAQSPRYKIIEKRQSVAFWCNPISGHATLYWYQQILGQGPKLLIQFQNNGVVDDSQLPKDRFSAERLKGVDSTLKIQPAKLEDSAVYLCASSLQQGGYTEAFFGQGTRLTVV.

The sample holds a few counts of this clone. V and J are TRBV7-2 and TRBJ1-2; TRBD1 aligns across 8 bases. This CDR3 has 14 residues. Losses at the gene ends were 5 bases for V and 5 bases for J; bases not matched to a gene: 7. Germline CDR1 is SGHTA and CDR2 is FQGNSA. The CDR3 loop reads CASSIGQGGYGYTF. CDR3 coding DNA: TGTGCCAGCAGCATTGGACAGGGCGGGTATGGCTACACCTTC.

The chain couples TRBV7-9 to TRBJ1-1, with 9 nucleotides matching TRBD1. Germline V CDR1 and CDR2: SEHNR, FQNEAQ (reference sequence). The CDR3 is made up of 17 amino acids. Losses at the gene ends were 5 bases for V and 0 bases for J; bases not matched to a gene: 10. CDR3 coding DNA: TGTGCCAGCAGCCCATTATGGACAGGGGTAGTGAACACTGAAGCTTTCTTT. Its protein product is CASSPLWTGVVNTEAFF.

The V call is TRBV19, the J call TRBJ2-1, with TRBD2 identical over 9 bases. This CDR3 has 20 residues. Germline trimming cut 1 base from V and 11 bases from J; bases unmatched to any gene: 24. CDR1 is LNHDA, CDR2 SQIVND, per germline (reference sequence). CDR3 residues: CASSIVRAAGGVGFSMKQFF. The CDR3, as DNA: TGTGCCAGTAGTATAGTGAGAGCAGCGGGAGGTGTCGGATTCTCAATGAAGCAGTTCTTC.

The V gene is TRBV19, the J gene TRBJ2-2, with D possibly matching TRBD1 (5 bases). This CDR3 has 16 residues. The germline V gene has CDR1 LNHDA and CDR2 SQIVND (reference sequence). V lost 1 base to trimming and J lost 0 bases, with 9 bases between them. CDR3 nucleotides: TGTGCCAGTAGTATAGGGGCAGGGACGAACACCGGGGAGCTGTTTTTT. This gives the protein CASSIGAGTNTGELFF.

The chain is built from TRBV5-6 and TRBJ2-7, with 7 bases aligning to TRBD1. J gave up 6 bases and V 7 bases, and 7 bases lay outside the gene matches. CDR1 is SGHDT, CDR2 YYEEEE, per germline. The CDR3 is 12 residues long. The CDR3 nucleotides read TGTGCCAGCTTCACAGGGGTGGGCGAGCAGTACTTC. It encodes CASFTGVGEQYF.

This clone was found a few times. This chain uses TRBV5-6 with TRBJ1-6; TRBD1 agrees at 8 bases. Germline V gene lookup returns CDR1 SGHDT and CDR2 YYEEEE. The CDR3 is 19 amino acids. V shed 1 base and J 0 bases; nucleotides not matched to a gene: 9. The CDR3 coding sequence is TGTGCCAGCAGCTTGAGCGGGACAGGCTTCAGCTCCTATAATTCACCCCTCCACTTT. This codes for CASSLSGTGFSSYNSPLHF. Filled out from reference TRBV5-6 and TRBJ1-6, the complete variable domain reads DAGVTQSPTHLIKTRGQQVTLRCSPKSGHDTVSWYQQALGQGPQFIFQYYEEEERQRGNFPDRFSGHQFPNYSSELNVNALLLGDSALYLCASSLSGTGFSSYNSPLHFGNGTRLTVT.

The genes are TRBV27 and TRBJ1-2, with a possible D match to TRBD1 (6 bases). Per germline, CDR1 MNHEY and CDR2 SMNVEV (reference sequence). Deletions cut 6 bases from V and 5 bases from J, with 13 bases between. This CDR3 comprises 13 residues. The CDR3 bases are TGTGCCAGCAGAATGGGGGCGCGGTATGGCTACACCTTC. It is translated as CASRMGARYGYTF.

The chain links TRBV7-2 to TRBJ2-6, with D uncertain. V gave up 5 bases and J gave up 2 bases, with 7 bases separating them. CDR1 is SGHTA, CDR2 FQGNSA, per germline. The CDR3 spans 14 residues. The CDR3 is CASSLLAGANVLTF. Written as DNA, the CDR3 is TGTGCCAGCAGCCTCCTTGCTGGGGCCAACGTCCTGACTTTC. Full variable domain (missing parts from reference TRBV7-2 and TRBJ2-6): GAGVSQSPSNKVTEKGKDVELRCDPISGHTALYWYRQSLGQGLEFLIYFQGNSAPDKSGLPSDRFSAERTGGSVSTLTIQRTQQEDSAVYLCASSLLAGANVLTFGAGSRLTVL.

The rearrangement links TRBV5-1 to TRBJ2-1; the match to TRBD2 covers 8 bases. Trimming at V came to 1 base and at J to 9 bases, leaving 6 bases not matched to a gene. The CDR3 length is 14 residues. Germline values: CDR1 SGHRS, CDR2 YFSETQ. The CDR3, as DNA: TGCGCCAGCAGCTTGTCGGGGGGGCCTGCTGAGCAGTTCTTC. It specifies CASSLSGGPAEQFF.

This clone came up a few times. This chain uses TRBV6-1 with TRBJ2-3; D is perhaps TRBD2 (6 bases). CDR1 is MNHNS, CDR2 SASEGT, per germline. V was shortened by 0 bases and J by 1 base, with 11 bases between the two germline ends. CDR3 length: 16 amino acids. This CDR3 is CASSEAGLHRTDTQYF. The CDR3 coding sequence is TGTGCCAGCAGTGAAGCGGGACTCCACCGCACAGATACGCAGTATTTT.

This clone has a single count. The V and J genes are TRBV6-5 and TRBJ2-7; D might be TRBD2 (7 bases). The CDR3 runs to 14 residues. The V and J ends lost 5 bases and 7 bases respectively, with 18 bases between them. In germline, CDR1 is MNHEY, CDR2 SVGAGI. The CDR3: CASSASGGGGEQYF. CDR3 bases: TGTGCCAGCAGTGCCTCCGGCGGGGGCGGAGAGCAGTACTTC.

The chain has TRBV9 and TRBJ2-3; tentative D call: TRBD2 (6 bases). This CDR3 has 17 amino acids. From germline, CDR1 is SGDLS and CDR2 YYNGEE. V lost 0 bases to trimming and J lost 2 bases, with 16 bases between them. The DNA of the CDR3 is TGTGCCAGCAGCGTAGGTGCTAGCGCCTTACACACAGATACGCAGTATTTT. Protein product: CASSVGASALHTDTQYF.

A word on this clone: Other DNA sequences in this sample translate to the same CDR3. The rearrangement links TRBV5-1 to TRBJ2-7; the match to TRBD2 covers 9 bases. The germline V gene has CDR1 SGHRS and CDR2 YFSETQ. Unmatched junction bases numbered 14, after V lost 4 bases and J lost 6 bases. The CDR3 is 16 residues long. CDR3 DNA sequence: TGCGCCAGCAGCCTGGAGGCAGGCGGACTAGCGAGCGAGCAGTACTTC. It codes for CASSLEAGGLASEQYF.

The genes are TRBV16 and TRBJ1-1; possible D gene TRBD1, 6 bases. The CDR3 covers 13 residues. V was clipped by 4 bases and J by 5 bases, with 11 bases between them. Germline assignment: CDR1 KGHSY and CDR2 FQNENV. CDR3 sequence (DNA): TGTGCCAGCAGCCCCACTAGGGGGACTGAAGCTTTCTTT. The encoded protein is CASSPTRGTEAFF.

The rearrangement joins TRBV4-2 to TRBJ2-7; unclear D gene. Germline CDR1 and CDR2: LGHNA and YNFKEQ. The CDR3 spans 14 residues. V was pared by 5 bases and J by 0 bases, with 11 bases between. For the CDR3, the DNA is TGTGCCAGCAGCTTGTCTCAGGCCTCCTACGAGCAGTACTTC. This translates into CASSLSQASYEQYF.

This clone has only a few counts. The chain has TRBV6-5 and TRBJ1-2, with D possibly TRBD1 on 6 matching bases. The CDR3 has 13 amino acids. Germline V CDR1 and CDR2: MNHEY, SVGAGI. V was pared by 8 bases and J by 7 bases, with 17 bases between. CDR3 sequence reads: CASGGGPLSGYTF. The CDR3 DNA reads as TGTGCCAGCGGGGGGGGCCCTCTTTCTGGCTACACCTTC.

The chain employs TRBV20-1 and TRBJ2-1, with 7 nucleotides matching TRBD2. Germline V CDR1 and CDR2: DFQATT, SNEGSKA (reference sequence). The junction had 3 bases not matched to a gene; V was cut back by 1 base and J by 12 bases. The CDR3 totals 11 residues. CDR3 nucleotides: TGCAGTGCTAGAGTGGGCGGGGGGCAGTTCTTC. Protein: CSARVGGGQFF.

V and J are TRBV5-6 and TRBJ2-5; unclear D gene. The J call is in doubt because the DNA end fits TRBJ2-7 better. Germline CDR1 reads SGHDT; CDR2 reads YYEEEE. CDR3 size: 13 residues. The CDR3 DNA is TGTGCCAGCAGCTTGGTATCATCCTACGAGCAGTACTTC. Translated: CASSLVSSYEQYF.